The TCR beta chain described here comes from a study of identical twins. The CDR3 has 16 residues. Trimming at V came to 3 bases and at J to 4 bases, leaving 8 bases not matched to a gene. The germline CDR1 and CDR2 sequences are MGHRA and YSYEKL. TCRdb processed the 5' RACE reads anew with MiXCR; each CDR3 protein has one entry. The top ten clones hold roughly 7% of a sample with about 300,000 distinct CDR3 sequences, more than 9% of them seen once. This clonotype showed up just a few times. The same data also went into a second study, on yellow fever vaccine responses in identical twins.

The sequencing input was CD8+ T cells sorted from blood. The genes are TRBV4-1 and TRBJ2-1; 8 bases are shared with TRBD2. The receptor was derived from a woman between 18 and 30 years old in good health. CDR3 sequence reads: CASSQYAGGPYNEQFF. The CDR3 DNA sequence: TGCGCCAGCAGCCAGTATGCGGGGGGCCCTTACAATGAGCAGTTCTTC.